This TCR beta chain came from a study of shared clonotypes between healthy human individuals (dated by TCRdb to 2020 to 2022). Concerning the study at large: The cohort comprised a couple of women and a few men aged 18 to 49 years. For each donor, CD4 naive and CD4 memory were each given three plates, CD8 naive was given two plates, and CD8 memory was given one plate. The study deeply sequenced blood TCR repertoires of 5 or 6 healthy adults to estimate repertoire size and the extent of clonotype sharing between individuals. To increase sequencing depth and limit assay-specific biases, TCR repertoire library preparation and sequencing were carried out by different laboratories using diverse techniques. Leukapheresis yielded between about 0.85 and 10 billion PBMCs per donor.

Between the V and J ends, shortened by 0 bases and 0 bases respectively, the junction contains 5 bases. The CDR3, from cysteine to phenylalanine, totals 15 residues. Only the CDR3 portion is preserved as DNA: 45 bases, with reading frame beginning at the first base. CDR1 is given as WSHSY and CDR2 as SAAADI, both from the germline V gene. Using the deep immunoSEQ assay, TCR CDR3 regions were amplified from genomic DNA by multiplex PCR. Extracted genomic DNA from each cell subset was distributed evenly across all wells of several immunoSEQ 96-well plates, and each plate was treated as a replicate. For sorted subsets, 150 to 250 ng of genomic DNA, equivalent to roughly 33,000 T cell genomes, went into each replicate PCR. The purified libraries were quantified using a Qubit 3.0 fluorometer, sized with a Bioanalyzer 2100, and then quantified again using the KAPA Library Quantification kit. A separate single-read 150-cycle Illumina NextSeq 550 flow cell was used to sequence each immunoSEQ 96-well plate. In the paper's pipeline: Because the immunoSEQ output held only junctional sequences and lacked quality scores, the filtering could not match the filtering applied to full-length reads. Sequences were annotated with PyIR, a Python wrapper for IgBLAST v1.9, and V/J genes and CDR3 were assigned using IMGT germline references. Any read was removed if the V/J assignment was weak (E-value above 1e-6), the CDR3 was missing, or the read contained stop codons, out-of-frame junctions, or ambiguous translated residues. V3J clonotypes were defined as sequences sharing the same inferred V gene, J gene, and CDR3 amino acid sequence. To compute the percentage overlap between repertoires, the number of shared unique clonotypes was divided by the size of the smaller repertoire. Richness of each repertoire was evaluated using RTK rarefaction, the Chao1 estimator, and Recon v2.1 estimates of unobserved clonotypes. For all TCRbeta clonotypes obtained by the gDNA method from a handful of donors, generation probabilities were computed with OLGA. TCRdb's version of the immuneACCESS table is confined to in-frame rearrangements and falls short of the full clone set. An unresolved V gene accounts for under half of the shortfall where checked; the remainder is of unknown origin. Clonal size and the V and J genes are those of that table, whereas D and trimming came from the DNA. In all, the sample holds around 88,000 clones, and 68% of those were seen once. The leading ten clones occupy around half of the sample.

This clone was seen more than once but under ten times. Its antigen remains undetermined. No qualities accompany the bases; no much larger clone lies one base away. Other nucleotide sequences from this sample produce the same CDR3. The donors were healthy, HIV-negative adults with no recently reported acute infections or vaccinations. Only Caucasian adults living in Nashville, Tennessee, USA were represented among the donors. The CD8 memory samples were a combination of magnetically selected CD45RO+ cells and CCR7-negative CD45RA+ effector memory (TemRA) cells. Blood was collected by leukapheresis, and PBMCs were isolated by Ficoll-Histopaque density gradient centrifugation and then cryopreserved in liquid nitrogen vapor phase. Analytical flow cytometry was used to check the purity and quantity of every magnetically sorted T cell population. From each sorted fraction, genomic DNA was isolated and quantified by UV absorbance on a Nanodrop 2000c.

Overall results and qualifications from the work: Pairwise subsampling led to the expectation that sequencing depth would affect the degree of clonotype sharing among donors. Compared with non-shared clonotypes, clonotypes shared by all four sorted-subset donors had higher generation probabilities. Rarefaction of sorted-subset datasets indicated incomplete sequencing despite the large sequencing depth. Sharing across a few donors was observed for around 4.8% of naive CD4, over 3% of naive CD8, about 2.5% of memory CD4, and 0.4% of memory CD8 clonotypes. Only blood was sampled, and tissue TCR repertoires likely differ from those in blood. Estimated clonotype richness was generally larger for naive than for memory subsets. The genetic and exposure-history diversity represented was limited by the small number of donors.

The rearrangement joined TRBV10-2 to TRBJ2-2; no D segment can be confidently identified. The material sequenced was memory CD8+ T cells sorted from blood. Per the publication, the cell subset or site label means: CD45RO+ cells pooled with CCR7-negative TemRA cells. The receptor's source is a young man in good health. The nucleotides are TGCGCCAGCAGTGAGTCCCTAGCGAACACCGGGGAGCTGTTTTTT. It encodes CASSESLANTGELFF.